Below are 11 T cell receptor beta chains sequenced from a single sample in a study of OX40 agonist ivuxolimab in advanced cancers. Some clones are missing from TCRdb's copy, which holds only in-frame ones; the method was immunoSEQ multiplex PCR. The data hold nearly 110,000 clones, with about 91% observed a single time. The sequenced sample was CD4+ or CD8+ T cells sorted from blood, obtained in a trial of the OX40 agonist ivuxolimab. Receptor source: an adult with an advanced solid tumor such as melanoma, head and neck, liver or kidney cancer.

The CDR3 sequence is CASIEGTGRPGANVLTF. In DNA, the CDR3 is TGTGCCAGTATTGAGGGGACAGGGCGACCTGGGGCCAACGTCCTGACTTTC. J is TRBJ2-6 and V is TRBV28, with TRBD1 matching over 9 bases. In germline, CDR1 is MDHEN, CDR2 SYDVKM. V shed 9 bases and J 2 bases; nucleotides not matched to a gene: 11. This CDR3 is built from 17 residues.

The chain is built from TRBV6-1 and TRBJ1-3; D is ambiguous. This CDR3 spans 11 amino acids. V was trimmed by 7 bases and J by 7 bases, leaving 8 bases between them. Germline V gene lookup returns CDR1 MNHNS and CDR2 SASEGT. The CDR3 protein is CASIVANTIYF. In DNA form, the CDR3 reads TGTGCCAGCATAGTGGCGAACACCATATATTTT.

This clone was found a few times. This sequence joins TRBV6-1 and TRBJ2-7, with 7 bases that match TRBD1. The ends lost 1 base at V and 4 bases at J; junction bases unmatched: 4. This CDR3 has 14 residues. Germline V CDR1 and CDR2: MNHNS, SASEGT. In DNA, the CDR3 is TGTGCCAGCAGTGAAGGAGGGGGCGGGTACGAGCAGTACTTC. Its protein product is CASSEGGGGYEQYF.

This chain uses TRBV20-1 with TRBJ1-1; a weak D match, TRBD1 (5 bases). In germline, CDR1 is DFQATT, CDR2 SNEGSKA (reference sequence). This CDR3 is built from 11 residues. The CDR3 DNA sequence: TGCAGGGGGGTCGGGGGCACTGAAGCTTTCTTT. Protein sequence: CRGVGGTEAFF.

The chain couples TRBV5-1 to TRBJ1-5; D is undetermined. The V gene lost 7 bases and the J gene lost 2 bases, with 13 bases spanning the gap. CDR1 and CDR2 (germline): SGHRS, YFSETQ. This CDR3 is built from 14 residues. CDR3 DNA: TGCGCCAGCGCCTCCGGGGAGGGCAATCAGCCCCAGCATTTT. It is translated as CASASGEGNQPQHF.

J is TRBJ1-2 and V is TRBV7-2, with 9 bases fitting TRBD1. Germline assignment: CDR1 SGHTA and CDR2 FQGNSA. The CDR3 has 13 residues. V trimming: 6 bases; J trimming: 7 bases; junction bases outside the gene matches: 6. The DNA of the CDR3 is TGTGCCAGCAGAAAGGGGACAGGGTTTGGCTACACCTTC. Its protein product is CASRKGTGFGYTF. Full variable domain (outside the CDR3, taken from reference TRBV7-2 and TRBJ1-2): GAGVSQSPSNKVTEKGKDVELRCDPISGHTALYWYRQSLGQGLEFLIYFQGNSAPDKSGLPSDRFSAERTGGSVSTLTIQRTQQEDSAVYLCASRKGTGFGYTFGSGTRLTVV.

V gene TRBV18 combines with J gene TRBJ2-7; D possibly corresponds to TRBD1 (5 bases). The CDR3 consists of 15 residues. Germline assignment: CDR1 KGHSH and CDR2 LQKENI. V lost 2 bases and J lost 0, with 11 bases in between. The CDR3 spells CASSPAGRASYEQYF. CDR3 bases: TGTGCCAGCTCACCAGCAGGCAGGGCCTCCTACGAGCAGTACTTC.

CDR3 in amino acids: CATYKTSGDSYEQYF. In DNA, the CDR3 is TGTGCCACGTACAAGACTAGCGGGGATTCCTACGAGCAGTACTTC. V usage is TRBV15 and J usage is TRBJ2-7; 11 nucleotides align to TRBD2. Looked up from germline, CDR1 is LNHNV and CDR2 is YYDKDF (reference sequence). This CDR3 is 15 amino acids long. V lost 9 bases to trimming and J lost 1 base; unmatched junction nucleotides: 8.

The chain is built from TRBV11-2 and TRBJ1-2, with D unclear. Germline V lookup: CDR1 SGHAT, CDR2 FQNNGV. Trimming stripped 1 base from V and 4 bases from J, with 10 bases between. The CDR3 sequence is 14 residues long. The CDR3 region is CASSLAQDLYGYTF. CDR3 bases: TGTGCCAGCAGCTTAGCGCAGGACCTCTATGGCTACACCTTC.

The V gene is TRBV28, the J gene TRBJ1-1; weak D call: TRBD1 (6 bases). V lost 4 bases, J lost 12 bases, and 12 bases lay in between. Per germline, CDR1 MDHEN and CDR2 SYDVKM. CDR3 size: 11 residues. In DNA, the CDR3 is TGTGCCAGCAGTTCCCGGGGGGGCACTTTCTTT. It translates to CASSSRGGTFF.

This chain links TRBV19 with TRBJ2-7, with 8 nucleotides matching TRBD1. The germline V gene encodes CDR1 LNHDA and CDR2 SQIVND (reference sequence). Losses at the gene ends were 1 base for V and 4 bases for J; bases not matched to a gene: 6. This CDR3 spans 15 amino acids. CDR3: CASSIGWTGRYEQYF. The CDR3 DNA reads TGTGCCAGTAGTATAGGCTGGACAGGGAGGTACGAGCAGTACTTC.